This T cell receptor beta chain is drawn from a study of blood T cell repertoires in COVID-19. On the study more broadly: The study counted Cohort 3 donors as recovered given two negative PCRs, clearance, or symptom resolution. The United States, Italy and Spain supplied acute and convalescent COVID-19 samples.

The germline V gene encodes CDR1 MNHEY and CDR2 SVGAGI. Trimming stripped 6 bases from V and 0 bases from J, with 11 bases between. The CDR3 consists of 14 residues. In this sample, this clone turned up a few times. In the authors' workflow: It was from reference gene primer amplification that nucleated cell counts were estimated. The data were produced by immunoSEQ multiplex PCR, yet TCRdb's version contains in-frame clones alone and is incomplete. V, J and clone size were drawn from that table, and D and trimming were deduced from the DNA. The data show roughly 200,000 clones, around nine tenths seen once.

This receptor was identified in a man in his thirties or forties in a cohort exposed to, infected with or recovered from COVID-19 (not recorded which). V is TRBV6-5 and J is TRBJ1-1; D remains ambiguous. Sequenced input: PBMCs or T cells enriched from blood (not recorded which). The CDR3 region is CASRPPNLNTEAFF. CDR3 sequence (DNA): TGTGCCAGCAGGCCACCTAATTTGAACACTGAAGCTTTCTTT.